This is a list of T cell receptor beta chains from one sample in a study of blood T cells in healthy people across ages. A single record per CDR3 protein comes from TCRdb applying MiXCR to the 5' RACE reads. This sample has about 730,000 distinct CDR3 sequences, with roughly two fifths found just once. Sequenced: blood. These receptors were taken from a woman aged 55-70 years in good health. The CDR3 runs from the conserved cysteine through the conserved F or W. D genes are given only for firm matches. Clone size is not always given. Where it is, it says once, few, many or a class for expanded clones.

>TRBV10-3|-|TRBD1|TRBJ1-4
TGTGCCATCAGTGAGACCGGGACAGGGGGCAATGAAAAACTGTTTTTT
CAISETGTGGNEKLFF
>TRBV18|-|-|TRBJ1-1
TGTGCCAGCTCACCGAGGGACGAGAACACTGAAGCTTTCTTT
CASSPRDENTEAFF
>TRBV6-2/TRBV6-3|few|TRBD2|TRBJ2-7
TGTGCCAGCATGAGACTAGCGGGAAGTAAGCAGTACTTC
CASMRLAGSKQYF
>TRBV5-1|-|-|TRBJ2-3
TGCGCCAGCAGCTTGGCCGGACACACAGATACGCAGTATTTT
CASSLAGHTDTQYF
>TRBV3-1|-|TRBD2|TRBJ2-1
TGTGCCAGCAGCCAAGTTGGCGGGGGGGCTTACAATGAGCAGTTCTTC
CASSQVGGGAYNEQFF
>TRBV7-9|few|TRBD2|TRBJ2-7
TGTGCCAGCAGCGAAAACTTAGGACTAGCGGAGACCTACGAGCAGTACTTC
CASSENLGLAETYEQYF
>TRBV29-1|many|-|TRBJ2-1
TGCAGCGACAAAACCTACAATGAGCAGTTCTTC
CSDKTYNEQFF
>TRBV5-6|few|TRBD1|TRBJ2-5
TGTGCCAGCGGATCGACAGGGGTCCACCAAGAGACCCAGTACTTC
CASGSTGVHQETQYF
>TRBV6-5|-|-|TRBJ2-5
TGTGCCAGCAGTTACGTCGGACCAGCGGGAGAGACCCAGTACTTC
CASSYVGPAGETQYF
>TRBV7-2|many|-|TRBJ2-3
TGTGCCAGCAGCTTAATGATGGCTAGCACAGATACGCAGTATTTT
CASSLMMASTDTQYF
>TRBV5-1|-|TRBD2|TRBJ2-2
TGCGCCAGCAGCTTGGCTTCTAGCGGGAGTATAGGCGGGGAGCTGTTTTTT
CASSLASSGSIGGELFF
>TRBV7-3|few|TRBD1|TRBJ2-1
TGTGCCAGCAGCTTCGAGGGGGCAACCTACAATGAGCAGTTCTTC
CASSFEGATYNEQFF
>TRBV7-2|-|-|TRBJ2-1
TGTGCCAGCAGCCCTACCAGGGACCCCGAGCAGTTCTTC
CASSPTRDPEQFF
>TRBV13|once|TRBD1|TRBJ1-1
TGTGCCAGCAGCAACCGGGACAGCTACACTGAAGCTTTCTTT
CASSNRDSYTEAFF
>TRBV20-1|few|TRBD1|TRBJ1-2
TGCAGTGCTAGACTGGACAGGGCTAACTATGGCTACACCTTC
CSARLDRANYGYTF
>TRBV18|-|-|TRBJ2-5
TGTGCCAGCTCACCGGACGGAAGGCAAGAGACCCAGTACTTC
CASSPDGRQETQYF
>TRBV18|-|TRBD2|TRBJ2-7
TGTGCCAGCTCACCGGGACTAGCGGGGAAGTACGAGCAGTACTTC
CASSPGLAGKYEQYF
>TRBV20-1|few|-|TRBJ2-1
TGCAGTGCTAGAGATGGAGGGAGTGTTATTAATGAGCAGTTCTTC
CSARDGGSVINEQFF
>TRBV29-1|-|-|TRBJ1-1
TGCAGCGTTGACGAACAGAACATTGAAGCTTTCTTT
CSVDEQNIEAFF
>TRBV12-3/TRBV12-4|-|TRBD2|TRBJ2-5
TGTGCCAGTACTAGCGCGCAAGAGACCCAGTACTTC
CASTSAQETQYF
>TRBV5-1|-|-|TRBJ2-7
TGCGCCAGCAGCTTGACGAGCTCCTACAATGAGCAGTACTTC
CASSLTSSYNEQYF
>TRBV20-1|many|-|TRBJ2-7
TGCAGTGCTAGACCTCGGGACGTAGTTTCCTACGAGCAGTACTTC
CSARPRDVVSYEQYF
>TRBV7-2|-|TRBD2|TRBJ2-7
TGTGCCAGCAGCTACCTAGCGGGAGTATCCTACGAGCAGTACTTC
CASSYLAGVSYEQYF
>TRBV20-1|-|-|TRBJ2-3
TGCAGTGCTAGCCTAACGGGAGATACGCAGTATTTT
CSASLTGDTQYF
>TRBV29-1|-|TRBD1|TRBJ1-2
TGCAGCGTGTCCCCGGGACAGGGCTATGGCTACACCTTC
CSVSPGQGYGYTF
>TRBV4-1|-|-|TRBJ1-2
TGCGCCAGCAGCCCGCAGGGGAAGGACTATGGCCGCACCTTC
CASSPQGKDYGRTF
>TRBV20-1|many|-|TRBJ2-7
TGCAGTGCTTTTCCTCCGACAGGACGAGGGCAGTACTTC
CSAFPPTGRGQYF
>TRBV12-3/TRBV12-4|-|-|TRBJ1-1
TGTGCCAGCCCTCCTGGGGAGAACACTGAAGCTTTCTTT
CASPPGENTEAFF
>TRBV6-6|few|TRBD1|TRBJ1-6
TGTGCCAGCAGTTACTCGCTGGACAGGGATAATTCACCCCTCCACTTT
CASSYSLDRDNSPLHF
>TRBV9|many|-|TRBJ2-3
TGTGCCAGCAGCGTAGCGTCCGCTACAGATACGCAGTATTTT
CASSVASATDTQYF
>TRBV3-1|-|TRBD2|TRBJ2-3
TGTGCCAGCAGCCCTATCTTGATTAGCGGGAAAGGGCTCACAGATACGCAGTATTTT
CASSPILISGKGLTDTQYF
>TRBV27|few|-|TRBJ2-7
TGTGCCAGCAGTTTACAACAGGGCGGAGGCGAGCAGTACTTC
CASSLQQGGGEQYF
>TRBV28|few|TRBD1|TRBJ2-1
TGTGCCAGCAGGACAGGGTTGGAAAATGAGCAGTTCTTC
CASRTGLENEQFF
>TRBV11-3|-|-|TRBJ2-1
TGTGCCAGCGGCCTAACTTGGGACTCACACTACAATGAGCAGTTCTTC
CASGLTWDSHYNEQFF
>TRBV5-1|-|-|TRBJ1-2
TGCGCCAGCAGCTTGACAGAAATCCAGCGTGGCTACACCTTC
CASSLTEIQRGYTF
>TRBV5-6|-|TRBD2|TRBJ2-7
TGTGCCAGCAGCTTGGGTCGGCCTAGCGGGAGTCTTTACAATGAGCAGTACTTC
CASSLGRPSGSLYNEQYF
>TRBV28|-|-|TRBJ2-3
TGTGCCAGCACCCCGAACGGGGTCGGGCTCACAGATACGCGGTATTTT
CASTPNGVGLTDTRYF
>TRBV13|-|TRBD1|TRBJ2-7
TGTGCCAGCAGCTCGACCGGGACAGGGCCTTACAATGAGCAGTACTTC
CASSSTGTGPYNEQYF
>TRBV12-3/TRBV12-4|-|-|TRBJ1-2
TGTGCCAGCAGTGCTAACAGGCTCCCTGGGTATGGCTACACCTTC
CASSANRLPGYGYTF
>TRBV2|-|-|TRBJ2-5
TGTGCCAACAATAAAGACGGAGACCAAGAGACCCAGTACTTC
CANNKDGDQETQYF
>TRBV11-1|few|-|TRBJ2-7
TGTGCCAGCAGCTTAGCGGACGACCGAGAGCAGTACTTC
CASSLADDREQYF
>TRBV20-1|once|-|TRBJ2-7
TGCAGTGCTAGAGATATGGGACAAAAGTGCTACGAGCAGTACTTC
CSARDMGQKCYEQYF
>TRBV20-1|-|-|TRBJ1-3
TGCAGTGCTAGATGGAGAGGCTCTGGAAACACCATATATTTT
CSARWRGSGNTIYF
>TRBV27|many|TRBD2|TRBJ2-5
TGTGCCAGCAGTTTTATTGGCGGGGGGCGAGAGACCCAGTACTTC
CASSFIGGGRETQYF
>TRBV27|few|TRBD2|TRBJ2-7
TGTGCCAGCACCACAAGAGGACTAGCGGGAGCCCACGAGCAGTACTTC
CASTTRGLAGAHEQYF
>TRBV29-1|many|TRBD2|TRBJ2-1
TGCAGCGCATGGGCCCAGCGGGAGTACAATGAGCAGTTCTTC
CSAWAQREYNEQFF
>TRBV23-1|-|-|TRBJ2-1
TGCGCCAGCAGGGATCAGCGCTCCTACAATGAGCAGTTCTTC
CASRDQRSYNEQFF
>TRBV7-2|few|-|TRBJ1-5
TGTGCCAGCAGCTTAGCACCGATTAATCAGCCCCAGCATTTT
CASSLAPINQPQHF
>TRBV5-1|many|TRBD2|TRBJ2-6
TGCGCCAGCAGCTACTTACTAGCGATCAGCTCTGGGGCCAACGTCCTGACTTTC
CASSYLLAISSGANVLTF
>TRBV2|-|TRBD1|TRBJ2-5
TGTGCCGGCTCAAAAATGACAGGGGGTTTGTACTTC
CAGSKMTGGLYF
>TRBV20-1|few|-|TRBJ2-3
TGCAGTGCTAGACGAGGGGCAGGGGATACGCAGTATTTT
CSARRGAGDTQYF
>TRBV4-1|many|TRBD2|TRBJ2-3
TGCGCCAGCAGCCAAGAGAGTAGCGGGATCACAGATACGCAGTATTTT
CASSQESSGITDTQYF